This T cell receptor (beta chain) was observed in a study of long-term antiretroviral therapy in people with HIV. Overall study results and limits: All time points showed a repertoire dominated by clones expanded before ART.

Sequencing relied on immunoSEQ assay v3.0, run at survey level. Libraries were prepared by immunoSEQ multiplex PCR; TCRdb keeps only in-frame clonotypes and omits some of them. Of some 35,000 clones in the sample, about four fifths are singletons; the top ten hold approximately 7.9%. A note on this clone: Its antigen is still unknown.

Source: unsorted PBMCs, taken 0.4 years before starting antiretroviral therapy. The TCR was taken from a man younger than 30 with HIV.

The CDR3 here is CASSIGTDWETQYF. The CDR3 DNA reads as TGTGCCAGCAGCATCGGGACAGATTGGGAGACCCAGTACTTC. The chain combines TRBV5-4 with TRBJ2-5, with 7 bases lining up with TRBD1. This CDR3 has 14 amino acids. CDR1 is SGHNT, CDR2 YYREEE, per germline (reference sequence). After removal of 4 bases from V and 5 bases from J, the junction contained 8 bases not matched to a gene.